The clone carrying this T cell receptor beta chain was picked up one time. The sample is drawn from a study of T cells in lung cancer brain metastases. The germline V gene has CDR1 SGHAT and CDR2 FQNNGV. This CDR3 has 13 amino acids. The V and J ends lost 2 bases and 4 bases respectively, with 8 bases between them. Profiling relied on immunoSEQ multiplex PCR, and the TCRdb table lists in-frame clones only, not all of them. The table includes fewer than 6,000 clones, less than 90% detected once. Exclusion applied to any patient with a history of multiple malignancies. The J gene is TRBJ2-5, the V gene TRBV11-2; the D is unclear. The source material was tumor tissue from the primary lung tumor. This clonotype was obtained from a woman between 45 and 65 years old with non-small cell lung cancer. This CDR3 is CASSLWPGETQYF. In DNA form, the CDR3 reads TGTGCCAGCAGCTTATGGCCAGGAGAGACCCAGTACTTC.